Listed below are T cell receptor beta chains from one sample, sequenced in a study of monozygotic twins with cystic fibrosis. Using immunoSEQ multiplex PCR, the repertoire was profiled, and TCRdb retains in-frame clones only, with some absent. The sample consists of some 32,000 clones, approximately 97% of them appearing once. The specimen was blood. These receptors came from a girl aged 2 to 10 with cystic fibrosis. CDR3s include the opening cysteine and the closing phenylalanine or tryptophan. The order of the fields is D gene, J gene, clone size, V gene, CDR3 DNA, CDR3 protein. D genes are given only for firm matches. Rows give clone size only sometimes, using once, few, many, or a class for an expanded clone.

TRBD2	TRBJ2-1	.	TRBV27	TGTGCCGCCCAGCGGGGACTAGCGGGATTTAATGAGCAGTTCTTC	CAAQRGLAGFNEQFF
.	TRBJ2-7	.	TRBV5-1	TGCGCCAGCAGCTTGTCCGGATTTGATGCCTACGAGCAGTACTTC	CASSLSGFDAYEQYF
.	TRBJ2-2	.	TRBV13	TGTGCCAGCGGGGCGGATTCTCACACCGGGGAGCTGTTTTTT	CASGADSHTGELFF
.	TRBJ2-6	.	TRBV29-1	TGCAGCGTTGGGGGCGGCTCTGGGGCCAACGTCCTGACTTTC	CSVGGGSGANVLTF
.	TRBJ1-2	.	TRBV25-1	TGTGCCAGCAGTCCCTACTTCACAGGGCCTTCTCATCCGTATGGCTACACCTTC	CASSPYFTGPSHPYGYTF
TRBD1	TRBJ1-6	.	TRBV6-6	TGTGCCAGCAGACCCGGACAGGTTAATTCACCCCTCCACTTT	CASRPGQVNSPLHF
.	TRBJ1-5	.	TRBV10-3	TGTGCCATCGGAGAGGAAGGGTTGAGCAATCAGCCCCAGCATTTT	CAIGEEGLSNQPQHF
.	TRBJ2-5	.	TRBV11-2	TGTGCCAGCAGCTACGGGACCCTTCAAGAGACCCAGTACTTC	CASSYGTLQETQYF
TRBD1	TRBJ1-3	.	TRBV5-8	TGTGCCAGCAGCTTGTTTTCAGGGGACAGCAACTCTGGAAACACCATATATTTT	CASSLFSGDSNSGNTIYF
.	TRBJ2-5	.	TRBV7-2	TGTGCCAGCAGCACGGGACCTACACAAGAGACCCAGTACTTC	CASSTGPTQETQYF
.	TRBJ1-1	.	TRBV2	TGTGCCAGCAGTGCAACAGGGACGAACACTGAAGCTTTCTTT	CASSATGTNTEAFF
TRBD2	TRBJ2-3	.	TRBV7-9	TGTGCCAGCAGCTTTCCCCGTGGGGCGGGAGTATCAGATACGCAGTATTTT	CASSFPRGAGVSDTQYF
.	TRBJ1-5	.	TRBV19	TGTGCCAGTCGGACAGCCCTCATCAATCAGCCCCAGCATTTT	CASRTALINQPQHF
.	TRBJ2-5	.	TRBV30	TGTGCCTGGACCCCCGCCAGAGTCCAAGAGACCCAGTACTTC	CAWTPARVQETQYF
.	TRBJ2-7	.	TRBV5-1	TGCGCCAGCAGCTTGGTCAGGGGAACGGGTGAGCAGTACTTC	CASSLVRGTGEQYF
TRBD1	TRBJ2-3	.	TRBV6-5	TGTGCCAGCAGTCCGGGACAGGAAAACACAGATACGCAGTATTTT	CASSPGQENTDTQYF
.	TRBJ1-6	.	TRBV2	TGTGCCAGCACCCGGGGCCTCTCACCCCTCCACTTT	CASTRGLSPLHF
.	TRBJ1-1	.	TRBV7-8	TGTGCCAGCAGCTTAGCAGGGATCGGCACTGAAGCTTTCTTT	CASSLAGIGTEAFF
TRBD1	TRBJ1-2	.	TRBV6-6	TGTGCCACCCAAACAGGGGCGGGCTACACCTTC	CATQTGAGYTF
TRBD2	TRBJ2-2	.	TRBV14	TGTGCCAGCAGCCACCTCTCGCGTGCTAGCGGGAGATCCGGGGAGCTGTTTTTT	CASSHLSRASGRSGELFF
.	TRBJ2-5	.	TRBV30	TGTGCCTGGAGTGTATACTTCGAAGGGCAAGAGACCCAGTACTTC	CAWSVYFEGQETQYF
TRBD1	TRBJ1-1	.	TRBV18	TGTGCCAGCTCACCATCTACAGGGGGGGTCACTGAAGCTTTCTTT	CASSPSTGGVTEAFF
.	TRBJ2-7	few	TRBV4-1	TGCGCCAGCAGCCAACACGGCTCCTACGAGCAGTACTTC	CASSQHGSYEQYF
TRBD1	TRBJ2-7	.	TRBV7-6	TGTGCCAGCAGCCTTGGGATTCAGGGGGCCCACGAGCAGTACTTC	CASSLGIQGAHEQYF
.	TRBJ1-6	.	TRBV19	TGTGCCGCCGGGAATCCCCTCCACTTT	CAAGNPLHF
.	TRBJ2-1	.	TRBV30	TGTGCCTGGAGAGCTACGGGAGTAATAACCTCCAATGAGCAGTTCTTC	CAWRATGVITSNEQFF
.	TRBJ1-1	.	TRBV7-9	TGTGCCAGCAGCGGGTCCGGGCGGGAAGCTTTCTTT	CASSGSGREAFF
.	TRBJ2-7	.	TRBV7-8	TGTGCCAGCAGCTTAGGCGGGGACGGGACCTACGAGCAGTACTTC	CASSLGGDGTYEQYF
TRBD1	TRBJ1-2	.	TRBV27	TGTGCCAGCGCATTTGCACAGGGGCAACAGGGGGGCTACACCTTC	CASAFAQGQQGGYTF
TRBD1	TRBJ1-2	.	TRBV6-6	TGTGCCAGCAGTTACGACAGGGCCCCCTATGGCTACACCTTC	CASSYDRAPYGYTF
.	TRBJ2-1	.	TRBV11-2	TGTGCCAGCAGCTCGCTGACCAGGTCCGGCAGCAATGAGCAGTTCTTC	CASSSLTRSGSNEQFF
.	TRBJ2-1	.	TRBV6-4	TGTGCCAGCAGTGAGGGAAGTGGCTCCTACAATGAGCAGTTCTTC	CASSEGSGSYNEQFF
.	TRBJ1-5	.	TRBV27	TGTGCCAGCAGCCCCTTGGGCAATCAGCCCCAGCATTTT	CASSPLGNQPQHF
TRBD1	TRBJ1-1	.	TRBV6-6	TGTGCCAGCAGACGTTCAGGGGGGGCGGACACTGAAGCTTTCTTT	CASRRSGGADTEAFF
TRBD1	TRBJ2-7	.	TRBV28	TGTGCCAGCAGTCCTCGACAGGGGGCCCACGAGCAGTACTTC	CASSPRQGAHEQYF
TRBD1	TRBJ1-2	.	TRBV2	TGTGCCAGCAGTCAAAGAAAACAGGGGCAGCCCTATGGCTACACCTTC	CASSQRKQGQPYGYTF
TRBD1	TRBJ2-7	once	TRBV9	TGTGCCAGCAGCGACAGACAGGGTACCCACGAGCAGTACTTC	CASSDRQGTHEQYF
.	TRBJ2-7	.	TRBV20-1	TGCAGTGCTAGTCTAGGGTACGAGCAGTACTTC	CSASLGYEQYF
.	TRBJ1-1	.	TRBV11-2	TGTGCCAGCAGCTTAGGTTGGGACTCTGTGACCGCGAACACTGAAGCTTTCTTT	CASSLGWDSVTANTEAFF
TRBD2	TRBJ2-7	.	TRBV5-1	TGCGCCAGCAGGGGGGACTACCCCTACGAGCAGTACTTC	CASRGDYPYEQYF